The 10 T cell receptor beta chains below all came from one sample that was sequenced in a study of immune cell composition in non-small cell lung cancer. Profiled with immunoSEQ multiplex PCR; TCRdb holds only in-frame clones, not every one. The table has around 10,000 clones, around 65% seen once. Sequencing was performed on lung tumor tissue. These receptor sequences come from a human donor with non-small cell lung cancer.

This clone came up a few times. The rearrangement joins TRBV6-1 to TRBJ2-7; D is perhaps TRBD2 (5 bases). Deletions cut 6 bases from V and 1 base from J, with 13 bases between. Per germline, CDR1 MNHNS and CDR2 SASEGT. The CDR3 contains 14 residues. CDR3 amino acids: CASRAKRESYEQYF. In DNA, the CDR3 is TGTGCCAGCAGGGCGAAAAGGGAGTCCTACGAGCAGTACTTC.

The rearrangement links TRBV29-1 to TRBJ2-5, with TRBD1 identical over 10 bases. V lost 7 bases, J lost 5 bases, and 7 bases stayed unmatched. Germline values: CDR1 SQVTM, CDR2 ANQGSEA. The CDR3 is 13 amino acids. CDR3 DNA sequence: TGCAGCGGCGACAGGGGGCTCGAGGAGACCCAGTACTTC. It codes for CSGDRGLEETQYF.

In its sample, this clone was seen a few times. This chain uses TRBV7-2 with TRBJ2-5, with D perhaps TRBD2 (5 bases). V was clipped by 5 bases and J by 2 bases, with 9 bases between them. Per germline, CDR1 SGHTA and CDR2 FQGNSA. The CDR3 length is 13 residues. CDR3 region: CASSRGPQETQYF. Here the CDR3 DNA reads TGTGCCAGCAGCCGCGGGCCACAAGAGACCCAGTACTTC.

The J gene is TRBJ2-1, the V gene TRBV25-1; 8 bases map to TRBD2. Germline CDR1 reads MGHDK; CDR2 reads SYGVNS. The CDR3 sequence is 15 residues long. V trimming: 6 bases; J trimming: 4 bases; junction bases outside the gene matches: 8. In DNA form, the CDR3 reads TGTGCCAGCAGGGGGTCCGGGACTAGATACAATGAGCAGTTCTTC. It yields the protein CASRGSGTRYNEQFF.

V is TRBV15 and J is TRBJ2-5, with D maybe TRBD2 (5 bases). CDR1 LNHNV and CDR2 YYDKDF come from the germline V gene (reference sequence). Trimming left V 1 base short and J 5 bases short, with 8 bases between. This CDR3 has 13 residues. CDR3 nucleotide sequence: TGTGCCACCAGCAGAGGCGGGCAGGAGACCCAGTACTTC. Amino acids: CATSRGGQETQYF. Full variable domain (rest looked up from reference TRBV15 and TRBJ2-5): DAMVIQNPRYQVTQFGKPVTLSCSQTLNHNVMYWYQQKSSQAPKLLFHYYDKDFNNEADTPDNFQSRRPNTSFCFLDIRSPGLGDTAMYLCATSRGGQETQYFGPGTRLLVL.

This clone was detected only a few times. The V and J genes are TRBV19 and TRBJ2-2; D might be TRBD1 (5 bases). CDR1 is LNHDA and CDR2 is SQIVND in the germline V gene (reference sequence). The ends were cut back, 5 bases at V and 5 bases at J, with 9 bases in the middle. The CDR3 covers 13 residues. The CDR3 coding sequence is TGTGCCAGTAGTCTTCAGGGAACCGGGGAGCTGTTTTTT. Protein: CASSLQGTGELFF.

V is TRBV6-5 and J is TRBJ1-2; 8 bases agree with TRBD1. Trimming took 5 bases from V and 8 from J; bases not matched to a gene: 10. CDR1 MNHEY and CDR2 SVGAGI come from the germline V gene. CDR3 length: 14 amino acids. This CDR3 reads CASSEPDRVSGYTF. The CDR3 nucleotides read TGTGCCAGCAGTGAACCGGACAGGGTGAGCGGCTACACCTTC.

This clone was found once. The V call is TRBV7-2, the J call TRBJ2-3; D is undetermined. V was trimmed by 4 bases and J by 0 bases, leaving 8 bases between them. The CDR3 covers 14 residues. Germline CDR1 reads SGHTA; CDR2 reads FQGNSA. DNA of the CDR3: TGTGCCAGCAGCTATCAAGCTAGCACAGATACGCAGTATTTT. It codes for CASSYQASTDTQYF.

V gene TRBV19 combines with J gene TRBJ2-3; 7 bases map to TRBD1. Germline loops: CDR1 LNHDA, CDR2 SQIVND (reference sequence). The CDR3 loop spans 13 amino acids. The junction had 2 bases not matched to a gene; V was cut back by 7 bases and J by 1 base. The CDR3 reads CASKTGGTDTQYF. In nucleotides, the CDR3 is TGTGCCAGTAAAACAGGGGGCACAGATACGCAGTATTTT.

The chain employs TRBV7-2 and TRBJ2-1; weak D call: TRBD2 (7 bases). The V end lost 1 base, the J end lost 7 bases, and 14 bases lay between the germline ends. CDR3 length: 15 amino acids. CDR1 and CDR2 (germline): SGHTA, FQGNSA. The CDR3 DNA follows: TGTGCCAGCAGCTTAGATGCGGGGGCTGTAAATGAGCAGTTCTTC. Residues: CASSLDAGAVNEQFF.